One sample yielded the 21 T cell receptor beta chains listed below, sequenced in a study of T cells in Graves' hyperthyroidism and ophthalmopathy. Amplified regions were TCR beta CDR3 sequences from RNA transcripts. The TCR CDR3 was amplified in a first-round RT-PCR using the HTBI primer set. TCRdb used MiXCR to reprocess the multiplex PCR reads, holding one entry per CDR3 protein. The sample lists about 520,000 distinct CDR3 sequences, roughly a quarter occurring once. The sample was blood. The source of these receptors is a woman aged 30 to 39 with Graves' ophthalmopathy.

This clonotype was seen ten or more times. The V and J genes are TRBV12-3 or TRBV12-4 and TRBJ1-2; 7 nucleotides match TRBD1. The CDR3 consists of 13 residues. After removal of 2 bases from V and 8 bases from J, the junction contained 5 bases not matched to a gene. CDR3 nucleotides: TGTGCCAGCAGTTTAAGGAGGGGGCAAGGCTACACCTTC. Amino acid sequence: CASSLRRGQGYTF.

With respect to this clonotype: Its ends do not fully match the called genes, so a read error is possible. The V call is TRBV12-3 or TRBV12-4, the J call TRBJ2-7; D possibly matches TRBD1 or TRBD2 (5 bases each). The CDR3 consists of 15 residues. The CDR3 nucleotides are TGTGCCAGCCAGATCGGGGACGCCCCCTCCAACGAGCAGTACTTC. It specifies CASQIGDAPSNEQYF.

This clonotype was observed a handful of times. Its ends do not fully match the called genes, so a read error is possible. J is TRBJ2-7 and V is TRBV6-5; 7 bases match TRBD1. The CDR3 is made up of 14 amino acids. Per germline, CDR1 MNHEY and CDR2 SVGAGI. Written as DNA, the CDR3 is TGTGCCAGCAGTTATACCGTAGGGGGCGACGATCAGTACTTC. As protein: CASSYTVGGDDQYF.

This clonotype was seen repeatedly, ten times or more. The chain joins TRBV3-1 to TRBJ2-2, with D possibly TRBD2 on 5 matching bases. This CDR3 is built from 13 residues. V lost 5 bases, J lost 7 bases, and 11 bases lay in between. Germline V gene lookup returns CDR1 LGHDT and CDR2 YNNKEL (reference sequence). CDR3 in amino acids: CASSVQEVGELFF. The DNA of the CDR3 is TGTGCCAGCAGCGTCCAGGAGGTCGGGGAGCTGTTTTTT.

This clonotype was seen only a few times. The chain combines TRBV11-2 with TRBJ2-2; 9 bases fit TRBD2. The J segment lost 6 bases and the V segment lost 4 bases, leaving 12 bases of the junction unmatched. Germline loops: CDR1 SGHAT, CDR2 FQNNGV. There are 17 residues in the CDR3. CDR3 amino acids: CASSWVGGGGIPGELFF. The CDR3 DNA follows: TGTGCCAGCAGCTGGGTTGGCGGGGGGGGCATTCCCGGGGAGCTGTTTTTT.

V usage is TRBV11-2 and J usage is TRBJ2-7; a weak D match, TRBD1 (6 bases). This CDR3 has 18 amino acids. Trimming stripped 6 bases from V and 2 bases from J, with 26 bases between. From germline, CDR1 is SGHAT and CDR2 FQNNGV. CDR3 in amino acids: CASRPLGGHPMRPYEQYF. As DNA, the CDR3 is TGTGCCAGCAGACCCTTAGGGGGACACCCTATGAGGCCCTACGAGCAGTACTTC.

This clonotype was seen many times. The chain combines TRBV9 with TRBJ2-2; 7 bases match TRBD2. CDR1 and CDR2 (germline): SGDLS, YYNGEE. Germline trimming cut 4 bases from V and 2 bases from J; bases unmatched to any gene: 11. The length of the CDR3 is 17 residues. The CDR3 coding sequence is TGTGCCAGCAGCACGGGGGAGGGACTACCTAACACCGGGGAGCTGTTTTTT. The encoded protein is CASSTGEGLPNTGELFF.

In its sample, this clonotype was seen a few times. The chain couples TRBV7-2 to TRBJ1-2, with no clear D. Trimming removed 5 bases from V and 6 bases from J, with 16 bases in between. The length of the CDR3 is 14 residues. Germline-derived CDR1 and CDR2 are SGHTA and FQGNSA. Here the CDR3 DNA reads TGTGCCAGCAGCCCGCGGGCTCTCGAGAATGGCTACACCTTC. The encoded protein is CASSPRALENGYTF.

The chain recombines TRBV12-3 or TRBV12-4 with TRBJ1-5; possible D gene TRBD1, 6 bases. Trimming took 4 bases from V and 3 from J, leaving 13 bases between them. This CDR3 has 15 amino acids. CDR3 sequence: CASSYRDRSNQPQHF. In DNA form, the CDR3 reads TGTGCCAGCAGTTACCGAGACAGGTCCAATCAGCCCCAGCATTTT.

The V and J genes are TRBV12-3 or TRBV12-4 and TRBJ2-1; D is undetermined. The length of the CDR3 is 14 residues. V gave up 7 bases and J gave up 0 bases, with 10 bases separating them. The CDR3: CASKIQDSYNEQFF. For the CDR3, the DNA is TGTGCCAGCAAAATACAAGACTCCTACAATGAGCAGTTCTTC.

The chain recombines TRBV6-1 with TRBJ2-2; no definite D call. The V end lost 7 bases, the J end lost 3 bases, and 12 bases lay between the germline ends. This CDR3 contains 14 residues. In germline, CDR1 is MNHNS, CDR2 SASEGT. The CDR3 region is CASTPYPDTGELFF. CDR3 DNA sequence: TGTGCCAGCACCCCGTACCCGGACACCGGGGAGCTGTTTTTT.

The J gene is TRBJ2-7, the V gene TRBV7-8; a weak D match, TRBD1 (6 bases). Trimming pared 5 bases from V and 2 bases from J, leaving 13 bases between. From germline, CDR1 is SGHVS and CDR2 FQNEAQ. There are 14 residues in the CDR3. The CDR3, as DNA: TGTGCCAGCAGCAAACGGACAGAAACCTACGAGCAGTACTTC. It translates to CASSKRTETYEQYF.

The CDR3 DNA reads TGTGCCAGCAGCCGTCGGCCTCCAGGGGACACCGGGGAGCTGTTTTTT. Translation gives CASSRRPPGDTGELFF. The V gene is TRBV7-6, the J gene TRBJ2-2; D possibly corresponds to TRBD1 (6 bases). V lost 5 bases to trimming and J lost 3 bases, with 16 bases between them. Germline CDR1 is SGHVS and CDR2 is FNYEAQ. CDR3 length: 16 residues.

This rearrangement joins TRBV6-2 or TRBV6-3 to TRBJ2-5, with 9 nucleotides matching TRBD1. Germline-derived CDR1 and CDR2 are MNHEY and SVGEGT. V was clipped by 2 bases and J by 5 bases; unmatched bases: 9. The CDR3 runs 16 residues. CDR3 DNA: TGTGCCAGCAGTTACCCGTCCGGGACAGGGACGGAGACCCAGTACTTC. Protein sequence: CASSYPSGTGTETQYF.

The chain uses TRBV6-5 and TRBJ1-1; 9 bases are shared with TRBD1. This CDR3 contains 15 residues. With 4 bases clipped from V and 5 bases from J, the junction kept 8 bases outside the gene matches. The germline V gene has CDR1 MNHEY and CDR2 SVGAGI. CDR3 protein: CASSFPGTGWTEAFF. The CDR3 DNA reads as TGTGCCAGCAGTTTCCCCGGGACAGGGTGGACTGAAGCTTTCTTT.

This clonotype was seen many times. The chain has TRBV6-5 and TRBJ1-2; D remains ambiguous. CDR1 MNHEY and CDR2 SVGAGI come from the germline V gene. The CDR3 spans 14 residues. Trimming left V 0 bases short and J 0 bases short, with 5 bases between. CDR3: CASSYSAANYGYTF. The CDR3 DNA reads as TGTGCCAGCAGTTACTCGGCAGCTAACTATGGCTACACCTTC.

This clonotype has a count of ten or more. This chain connects TRBV6-1 to TRBJ1-2; the match to TRBD1 covers 7 bases. Germline CDR1 is MNHNS and CDR2 is SASEGT. J gave up 1 base and V 5 bases, and 7 bases lay outside the gene matches. This CDR3 is built from 15 residues. CDR3 in amino acids: CASSRDRGINYGYTF. CDR3 nucleotides: TGTGCCAGCAGTCGGGACAGAGGAATTAACTATGGCTACACCTTC.

The count of this clonotype is one. The chain uses TRBV12-3 or TRBV12-4 and TRBJ2-7, with a weak D call TRBD1 (6 bases). Between the trimmed V and J ends, which lost 6 bases and 3 bases, there was a span of 12 bases. The CDR3 sequence is 13 residues long. CDR3 amino acids: CASRSTGNYEQYF. The DNA of the CDR3 is TGTGCCAGCAGAAGCACAGGGAACTACGAGCAGTACTTC.

This clonotype was detected ten times or more. The V call is TRBV28, the J call TRBJ1-5; no definite D call. The CDR3 length is 17 residues. Germline V gene sequence: CDR1 MDHEN, CDR2 SYDVKM. V lost 5 bases, J lost 11 bases, and 28 bases lay in between. Written as DNA, the CDR3 is TGTGCCAGCAGTACTTTTCCTAGACACGGATCTCGTTTTACCCAGCATTTT. As protein: CASSTFPRHGSRFTQHF.

This clonotype was detected ten times or more. The rearrangement links TRBV27 to TRBJ2-7; D assignment may be TRBD1 or TRBD2 (5 bases each). Germline-derived CDR1 and CDR2 are MNHEY and SMNVEV (reference sequence). The CDR3 extends over 14 amino acids. V shed 5 bases and J shed 3 bases, with 14 bases lying between them. CDR3 nucleotides: TGTGCCAGCAGTCCTCGGGGCCATCACTACGAGCAGTACTTC. Translation gives CASSPRGHHYEQYF.

This clonotype was observed at least ten times. V and J are TRBV20-1 and TRBJ1-1; no clear D. The CDR3 is made up of 11 amino acids. The V end lost 6 bases, the J end lost 2 bases, and 7 bases lay between the germline ends. The germline gives CDR1 DFQATT, CDR2 SNEGSKA (reference sequence). Here the CDR3 DNA reads TGCAGTGCCCCGGAAAACACTGAAGCTTTCTTT. Its protein product is CSAPENTEAFF.